This TCR beta chain was captured by sequencing in a study of cytomegalovirus exposure and HLA in healthy donors. Vbeta (60) and Jbeta (13) primers were used in the PCR. Under the authors' procedure: In a later analysis, of approximately 81 million unique beta chains, 9 million to 11 million appeared in at least two donors. Repertoires were generated with immunoSEQ multiplex PCR, while TCRdb's copy carries only in-frame clones and drops some. V, J and clone size are those of that table, while D and trimming were read from the DNA. The profile shows approximately 100,000 clones, 65% to 80% of them singletons. V gave up 4 bases and J gave up 3 bases; unmatched junction bases: 9. CDR1 and CDR2 from the germline V gene are SGHRS and YFSETQ. The CDR3 has 15 residues. This clone was counted a single time. Its antigen is undetermined. Findings and limits, study-wide: A cluster of highly shared sequence variants was likely a sequencing artifact. Versus the roughly 700-donor mean, an Asian-associated ancestry cluster reportedly showed fewer N-insertions in a later analysis.

This TCR was sampled from a woman aged 45-65 years in good health and CMV-seropositive. The chain recombines TRBV5-1 with TRBJ1-2; 7 bases agree with TRBD1. Sequencing input: PBMCs. Here the CDR3 DNA reads TGCGCCAGCAGCACTAGGGGGCGGCCGGACTATGGCTACACCTTC. Protein product: CASSTRGRPDYGYTF.